Listed below are T cell receptor beta chains from one sample, sequenced in a study of blood T cell repertoires in COVID-19. Produced via immunoSEQ multiplex PCR; TCRdb's table is partial and in-frame only. The data show 210,000 or so clones, about 89% seen once. Sequenced sample: peripheral blood. The source of these receptors is a woman aged 40-49 years with acute or convalescent COVID-19. Both conserved end residues are part of each CDR3. Fields, in order: clone size, V gene, J gene, D gene, CDR3 DNA, CDR3 protein. D genes are given only for firm matches. Some rows have no size entry. The others give once, few or many, or a class for an expanded clone.

.,TRBV5-6,TRBJ1-1,.,TGTGCCAGCAGCTCCCCCCGAGGGGGAGAAGAAGCTTTCTTT,CASSSPRGGEEAFF
.,TRBV6-5,TRBJ1-2,.,TGTGCCAGCACAACAGGTCGCTGGGGCTACACCTTC,CASTTGRWGYTF
.,TRBV25-1,TRBJ1-2,TRBD1,TGTGCCAGCAGTGAATTGGACAGGGGACTGGGCTACACCTTC,CASSELDRGLGYTF
.,TRBV24-1,TRBJ2-3,.,TGTGCCACCAGTGATACGTCCGAGGACAGCCCCTATACGCAGTATTTT,CATSDTSEDSPYTQYF
.,TRBV7-9,TRBJ2-3,TRBD1,TGTGCCAGCAGCCCACAGGGACAGGGGGGTACGCAGTATTTT,CASSPQGQGGTQYF
.,TRBV3-1/TRBV3-2,TRBJ2-1,TRBD2,TGTGCCAGCAGCCAAGGGGGCGGGGGGATCAATGAGCAGTTCTTC,CASSQGGGGINEQFF
.,TRBV3-1/TRBV3-2,TRBJ2-3,.,TGTGCCAGCAGCCAGAGTCACCCTTGGGATACGCAGTATTTT,CASSQSHPWDTQYF
.,TRBV2,TRBJ1-1,.,TGTGCCAGCAGTGAATGGCGGCCACGGAAAAGTGGGACTGAAGCTTTCTTT,CASSEWRPRKSGTEAFF
.,TRBV18,TRBJ1-6,TRBD1,TGTGCCAGCTCAACGGGACAGGGGATTAATTCACCCCTCCACTTT,CASSTGQGINSPLHF
.,TRBV30,TRBJ2-5,TRBD2,TGTGCCTGGAGCGGGGGGGTGGAGACCCAGTACTTC,CAWSGGVETQYF
.,TRBV28,TRBJ2-3,TRBD1,TGTGCCACGACCCCTCAGGGGGCGATCCTTCTCGCAGATACGCAGTATTTT,CATTPQGAILLADTQYF
.,TRBV4-1,TRBJ1-1,TRBD1,TGCGCCAGCAGCCAACGGACAGGGGATGAAGCTTTCTTT,CASSQRTGDEAFF
.,TRBV3-1/TRBV3-2,TRBJ1-2,TRBD1,TGTGCCAGCAGCCAGGGACAGTATAACTATGGCTACACCTTC,CASSQGQYNYGYTF
.,TRBV11-2,TRBJ1-3,.,TGTGCCAGCAGCTTAGCGGGGAACACCATATATTTT,CASSLAGNTIYF
once,TRBV29-1,TRBJ1-2,TRBD1,TGCAGCGTTGCGGGACAGGGGGATGGCTACACCTTC,CSVAGQGDGYTF
.,TRBV7-9,TRBJ2-2,.,TGTGCCAGCAGCCCTAGGGGTGGCTCAAACACCGGGGAGCTGTTTTTT,CASSPRGGSNTGELFF
few,TRBV5-6,TRBJ1-4,.,TGTGCCAGCAGCTTGTATGCAACTAATGAAAAACTGTTTTTT,CASSLYATNEKLFF
.,TRBV7-9,TRBJ1-2,.,TGTGCCAGCAGCATATCAGCGGGGGGCGTGAGTTTGGGCTACACCTTC,CASSISAGGVSLGYTF
.,TRBV7-6,TRBJ1-2,TRBD1,TGTGCCAGCAGCGAAGGGGCGGGACAGGGGGATGGCTACACCTTC,CASSEGAGQGDGYTF
.,TRBV6-2/TRBV6-3,TRBJ2-3,.,TGTGCCAGCAGTTACGAGGGTACGCAGTATTTT,CASSYEGTQYF
few,TRBV2,TRBJ1-2,.,TGTGCCAGCAGTGAAGAGGCCCCGGGACTTGGCTATGGCTACACCTTC,CASSEEAPGLGYGYTF
.,TRBV30,TRBJ1-2,.,TGTGCCTGGAGCCATGGTCGGGATAACTATGGCTACACCTTC,CAWSHGRDNYGYTF
.,TRBV5-6,TRBJ2-4,TRBD1,TGTGCCAGCAGCTTCGGGACAGGGGGTAGTTTGGGTGGGAACATTCAGTACTTC,CASSFGTGGSLGGNIQYF
.,TRBV2,TRBJ1-1,.,TGTGCCAGCAGTGCCGCGGGGAGGAACACTGAAGCTTTCTTT,CASSAAGRNTEAFF
.,TRBV7-9,TRBJ2-5,TRBD2,TGTGCCAGCAGCTTAGAGTATAGACTAGCGGGCCGACAAGAGACCCAGTACTTC,CASSLEYRLAGRQETQYF
.,TRBV27,TRBJ2-2,.,TGTGCCAGCAGCGGGGGGAACACCGGGGAGCTGTTTTTT,CASSGGNTGELFF
.,TRBV9,TRBJ1-2,.,TGTGCCAGCGGCCCCGGAGGAGTCTCTAACTATGGCTACACCTTC,CASGPGGVSNYGYTF
.,TRBV7-2,TRBJ2-3,TRBD2,TGTGCCAGCAGGTCTAGCGGGGGGGGCAATACGCAGTATTTT,CASRSSGGGNTQYF
once,TRBV6-5,TRBJ2-4,TRBD1,TGTGCCAGCAGTTCGAGCGACAGGGACATTCAGTACTTC,CASSSSDRDIQYF
.,TRBV7-9,TRBJ2-4,.,TGTGCCAGCAGCTTAGGTGTAGGGAGGCGTGAAAACATTCAGTACTTC,CASSLGVGRRENIQYF
once,TRBV7-8,TRBJ1-3,.,TGTGCCAGCAGCTTAGAGAAACGTACAGCCTTCTCTGGAAACACCATATATTTT,CASSLEKRTAFSGNTIYF
.,TRBV6-6,TRBJ2-1,.,TGTGCCAGCGGTGGCACCAGCTCCTACAATGAGCAGTTCTTC,CASGGTSSYNEQFF
.,TRBV15,TRBJ2-2,.,TGTGCCACCAGCAGGGTGGGGCGAGGGGGATGGAGGAGCGATGAGAGGACCGGGGAGCTGTTTTTT,CATSRVGRGGWRSDERTGELFF
.,TRBV30,TRBJ2-4,TRBD2,TGTGCCTGGAGAAACGGGGGGGACATTCAGTACTTC,CAWRNGGDIQYF
.,TRBV7-9,TRBJ1-1,.,TGTGCCAGCAGCTTCGACGCGGGAGGTGAAGCTTTCTTT,CASSFDAGGEAFF
.,TRBV19,TRBJ2-1,.,TGTGCCAGTAGTAGTCATCGGAGCTCCTACAATGAGCAGTTCTTC,CASSSHRSSYNEQFF
.,TRBV7-2,TRBJ1-3,.,TGTGCCAGCAGCTTAGATCCGGGTCTAACTGGAAACACCATATATTTT,CASSLDPGLTGNTIYF
.,TRBV27,TRBJ1-2,TRBD1,TGTGCCAGCAGCGGAATTGACAGGGACACCTATGGCTACACCTTC,CASSGIDRDTYGYTF
.,TRBV19,TRBJ1-1,.,TGTGCCAGTACCTCAGGGTTCGAAGCTTTCTTT,CASTSGFEAFF
.,TRBV25-1,TRBJ1-2,.,TGTGCCAGCAGCCCAGGGGCTAACTATGGCTACACCTTC,CASSPGANYGYTF
.,TRBV19,TRBJ1-1,.,TGTGCCAGTAGTTCGGGACATATAAACACTGAAGCTTTCTTT,CASSSGHINTEAFF
.,TRBV5-4,TRBJ2-1,.,TGTGCCAGCAGCTCCTCAGGGTTTTCCTACAATGAGCAGTTCTTC,CASSSSGFSYNEQFF
.,TRBV19,TRBJ2-3,TRBD1,TGTGCCAGTAGTCCTCAGGGGGCGCAGAGCACAGATACGCAGTATTTT,CASSPQGAQSTDTQYF
.,TRBV7-2,TRBJ2-3,TRBD1,TGTGCCAGCAGCCGGGACAGGGGGCGCGGGGATACGCAGTATTTT,CASSRDRGRGDTQYF
few,TRBV2,TRBJ1-5,.,TGTGCCAGCAGTGAAGGTACCCTATCTTATAGCAATCAGCCCCAGCATTTT,CASSEGTLSYSNQPQHF
.,TRBV2,TRBJ2-1,TRBD2,TGTGCCAGCACACTGGCCGTCCCGGGACTAGCGGGGTCTGCCTACAATGAGCAGTTCTTC,CASTLAVPGLAGSAYNEQFF
.,TRBV19,TRBJ2-2,TRBD1,TGTGCCAGTAGTACCCGGACAGGGGCAAACACCGGGGAGCTGTTTTTT,CASSTRTGANTGELFF
once,TRBV10-3,TRBJ1-3,TRBD1,TGTGCCATCAGCCAGGACAGGGAGGGCTTGGGAAACACCATATATTTT,CAISQDREGLGNTIYF
.,TRBV6-5,TRBJ1-2,.,TGTGCCAGCAGTCCAGGGGTAGGCTATGGCTACACCTTC,CASSPGVGYGYTF
.,TRBV10-3,TRBJ2-6,TRBD1,TGTGCCATCAGGACAGGGCGCGGCTCTGGGGCCAACGTCCTGACTTTC,CAIRTGRGSGANVLTF
.,TRBV7-3,TRBJ2-1,TRBD2,TGTGCCAGCAGCGGAACCGCTAGCGGGGTGAACAATGAGCAGTTCTTC,CASSGTASGVNNEQFF
.,TRBV7-8,TRBJ1-1,.,TGTGCCAGCAGCTTAGTTGCAGGGAACACTGAAGCTTTCTTT,CASSLVAGNTEAFF
.,TRBV27,TRBJ1-2,.,TGTGCCAGCAGTTTCGGAGCTGGGTATGGCTACACCTTC,CASSFGAGYGYTF
.,TRBV11-1,TRBJ1-2,TRBD1,TGTGCCAGCAGCTTAGGACAGGGAATTGGTGGCTACACCTTC,CASSLGQGIGGYTF
.,TRBV3-1/TRBV3-2,TRBJ1-4,.,TGTGCCAGCAGCCAGTGGGCGGGTGCAACTAATGAAAAACTGTTTTTT,CASSQWAGATNEKLFF
.,TRBV9,TRBJ2-3,.,TGTGCCAGCAGCGCCAGGGCCGCCCTCACAGATACGCAGTATTTT,CASSARAALTDTQYF
.,TRBV2,TRBJ1-5,TRBD1,TGTGCCAGCAGTAAAAGACAGGGGGCCTCCCGACCCCAGCATTTT,CASSKRQGASRPQHF
.,TRBV5-6,TRBJ1-5,.,TGTGCCAGCAGCTGGGGGAGGGGAAGAGGACAGCCCCAGCATTTT,CASSWGRGRGQPQHF
.,TRBV5-6,TRBJ2-2,TRBD1,TGTGCCAGCAGCACTGGACAGGGAACCGGGGAGCTGTTTTTT,CASSTGQGTGELFF
.,TRBV15,TRBJ1-1,.,TGTGCCACCAGCAGTGGGCAGGGGTTGAACACTGAAGCTTTCTTT,CATSSGQGLNTEAFF